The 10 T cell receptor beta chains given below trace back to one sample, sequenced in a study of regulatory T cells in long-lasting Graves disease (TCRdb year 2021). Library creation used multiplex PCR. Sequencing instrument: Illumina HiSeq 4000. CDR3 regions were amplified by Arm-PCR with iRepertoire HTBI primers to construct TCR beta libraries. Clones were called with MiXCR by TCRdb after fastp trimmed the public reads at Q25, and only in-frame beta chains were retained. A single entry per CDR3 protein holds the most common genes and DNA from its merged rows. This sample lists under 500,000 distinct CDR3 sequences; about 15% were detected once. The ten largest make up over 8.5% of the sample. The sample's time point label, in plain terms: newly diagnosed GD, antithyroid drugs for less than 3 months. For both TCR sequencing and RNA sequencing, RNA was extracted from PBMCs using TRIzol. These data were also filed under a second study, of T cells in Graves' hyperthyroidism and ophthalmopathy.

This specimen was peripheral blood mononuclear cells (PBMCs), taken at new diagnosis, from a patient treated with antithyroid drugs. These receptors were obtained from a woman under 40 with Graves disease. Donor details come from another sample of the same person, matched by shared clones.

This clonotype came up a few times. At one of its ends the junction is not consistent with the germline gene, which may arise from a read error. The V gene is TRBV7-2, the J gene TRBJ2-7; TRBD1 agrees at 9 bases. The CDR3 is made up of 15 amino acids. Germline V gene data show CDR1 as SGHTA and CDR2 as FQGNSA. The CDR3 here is CVSSLSGTGPSEQYF. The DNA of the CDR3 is TGTGTCAGCAGCTTATCCGGGACAGGGCCTTCCGAGCAGTACTTC.

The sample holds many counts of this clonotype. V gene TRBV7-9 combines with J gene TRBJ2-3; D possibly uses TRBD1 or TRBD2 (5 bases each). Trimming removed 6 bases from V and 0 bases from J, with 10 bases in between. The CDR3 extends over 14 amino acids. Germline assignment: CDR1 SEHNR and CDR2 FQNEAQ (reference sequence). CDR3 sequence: CASRWDGSTDTQYF. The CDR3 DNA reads TGTGCCAGCAGGTGGGACGGTAGCACAGATACGCAGTATTTT.

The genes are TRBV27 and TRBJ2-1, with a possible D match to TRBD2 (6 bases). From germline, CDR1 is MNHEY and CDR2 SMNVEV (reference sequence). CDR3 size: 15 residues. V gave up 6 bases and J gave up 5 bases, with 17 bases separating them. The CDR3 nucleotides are TGTGCCAGCAGCCCTTCTCGATGGGGGGACAATGAGCAGTTCTTC. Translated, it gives CASSPSRWGDNEQFF.

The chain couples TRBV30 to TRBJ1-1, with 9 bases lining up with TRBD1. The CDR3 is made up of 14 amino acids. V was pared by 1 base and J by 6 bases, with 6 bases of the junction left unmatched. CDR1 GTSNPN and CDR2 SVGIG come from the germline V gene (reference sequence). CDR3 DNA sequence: TGTGCCTGGAGTGGGACAGGGGCAAGGGCTGAAGCTTTCTTT. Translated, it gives CAWSGTGARAEAFF.

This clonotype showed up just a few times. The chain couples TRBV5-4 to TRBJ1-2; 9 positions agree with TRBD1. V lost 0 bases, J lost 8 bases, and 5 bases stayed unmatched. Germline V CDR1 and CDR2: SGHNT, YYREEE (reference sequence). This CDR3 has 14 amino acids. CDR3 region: CASSLEQGAGGYTF. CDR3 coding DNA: TGTGCCAGCAGCTTGGAACAGGGGGCCGGAGGCTACACCTTC.

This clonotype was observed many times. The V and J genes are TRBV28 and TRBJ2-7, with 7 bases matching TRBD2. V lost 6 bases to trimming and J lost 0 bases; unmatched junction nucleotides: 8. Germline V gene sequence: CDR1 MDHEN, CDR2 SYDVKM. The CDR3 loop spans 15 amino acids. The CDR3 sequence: CASRSSLAVSYEQYF. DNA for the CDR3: TGTGCCAGCAGGTCTTCTCTAGCGGTCTCCTACGAGCAGTACTTC.

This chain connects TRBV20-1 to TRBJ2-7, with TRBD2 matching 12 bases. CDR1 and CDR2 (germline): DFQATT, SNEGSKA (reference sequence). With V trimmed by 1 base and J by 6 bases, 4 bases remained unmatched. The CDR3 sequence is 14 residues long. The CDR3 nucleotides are TGCAGTGCTAGAGGGACTAGCGGGACCTTCGAGCAGTACTTC. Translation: CSARGTSGTFEQYF.

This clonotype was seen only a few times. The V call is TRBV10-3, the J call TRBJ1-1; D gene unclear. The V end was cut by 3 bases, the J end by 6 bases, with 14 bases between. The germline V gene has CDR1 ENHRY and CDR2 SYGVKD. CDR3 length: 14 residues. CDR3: CAISEWAIDSEAFF. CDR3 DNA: TGTGCCATCAGTGAATGGGCGATCGACTCTGAAGCTTTCTTT.

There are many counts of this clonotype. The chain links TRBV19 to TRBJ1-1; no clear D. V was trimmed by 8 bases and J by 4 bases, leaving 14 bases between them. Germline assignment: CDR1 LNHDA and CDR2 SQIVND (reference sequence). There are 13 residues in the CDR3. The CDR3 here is CASLLQAGTEAFF. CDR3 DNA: TGTGCCAGTCTTTTGCAAGCGGGCACTGAAGCTTTCTTT.

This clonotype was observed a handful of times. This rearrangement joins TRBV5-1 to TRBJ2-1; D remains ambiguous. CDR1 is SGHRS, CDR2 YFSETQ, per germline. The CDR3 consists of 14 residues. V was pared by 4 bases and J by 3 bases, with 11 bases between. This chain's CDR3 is CASSRESFYNEQFF. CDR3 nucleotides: TGCGCCAGCAGCCGCGAGAGCTTCTACAATGAGCAGTTCTTC.